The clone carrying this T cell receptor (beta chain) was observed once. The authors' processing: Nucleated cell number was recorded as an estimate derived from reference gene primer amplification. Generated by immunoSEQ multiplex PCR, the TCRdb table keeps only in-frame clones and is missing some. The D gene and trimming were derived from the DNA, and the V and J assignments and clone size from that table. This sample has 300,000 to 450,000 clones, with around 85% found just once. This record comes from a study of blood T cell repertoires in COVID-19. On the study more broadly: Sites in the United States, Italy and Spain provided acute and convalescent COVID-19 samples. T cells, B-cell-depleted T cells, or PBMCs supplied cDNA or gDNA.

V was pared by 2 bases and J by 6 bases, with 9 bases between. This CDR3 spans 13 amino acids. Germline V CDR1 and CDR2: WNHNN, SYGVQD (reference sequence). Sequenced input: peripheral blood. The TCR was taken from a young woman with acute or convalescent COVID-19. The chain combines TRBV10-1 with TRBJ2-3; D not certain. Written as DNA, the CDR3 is TGCGCCAGCAGTGAGGTTGGAGAGGATACGCAGTATTTT. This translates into CASSEVGEDTQYF.